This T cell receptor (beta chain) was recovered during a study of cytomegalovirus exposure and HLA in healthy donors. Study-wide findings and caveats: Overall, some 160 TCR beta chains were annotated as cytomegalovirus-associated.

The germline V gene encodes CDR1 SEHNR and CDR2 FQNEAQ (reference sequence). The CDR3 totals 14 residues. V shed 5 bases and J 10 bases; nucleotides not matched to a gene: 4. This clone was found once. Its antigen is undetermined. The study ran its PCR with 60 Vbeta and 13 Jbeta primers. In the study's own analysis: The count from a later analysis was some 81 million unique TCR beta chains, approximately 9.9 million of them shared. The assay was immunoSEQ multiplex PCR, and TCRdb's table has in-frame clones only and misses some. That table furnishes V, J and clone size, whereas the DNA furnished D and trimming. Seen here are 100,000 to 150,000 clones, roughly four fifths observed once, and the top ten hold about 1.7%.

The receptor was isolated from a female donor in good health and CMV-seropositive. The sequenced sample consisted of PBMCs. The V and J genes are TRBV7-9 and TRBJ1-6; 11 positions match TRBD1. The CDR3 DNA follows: TGTGCCAGCAGCGCGGACAGGGGGCGATCACCCCTCCACTTT. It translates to CASSADRGRSPLHF.